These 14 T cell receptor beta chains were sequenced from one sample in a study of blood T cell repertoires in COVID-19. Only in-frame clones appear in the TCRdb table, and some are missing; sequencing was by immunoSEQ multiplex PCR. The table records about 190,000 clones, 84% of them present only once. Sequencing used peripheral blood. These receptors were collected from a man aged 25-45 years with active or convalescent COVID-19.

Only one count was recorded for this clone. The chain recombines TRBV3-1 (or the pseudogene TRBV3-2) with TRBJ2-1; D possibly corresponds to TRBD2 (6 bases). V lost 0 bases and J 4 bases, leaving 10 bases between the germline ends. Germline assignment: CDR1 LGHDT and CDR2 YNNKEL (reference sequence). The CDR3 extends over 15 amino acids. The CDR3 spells CASSQELGRYNEQFF. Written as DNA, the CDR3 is TGTGCCAGCAGCCAAGAACTCGGGAGATACAATGAGCAGTTCTTC.

The CDR3 spells CATSDWRRGVYGYTF. CDR3 DNA sequence: TGTGCCACCAGTGACTGGAGGAGGGGAGTCTATGGCTACACCTTC. The V call is TRBV24-1, the J call TRBJ1-2; D may be TRBD1 (5 bases). V was pared by 4 bases and J by 4 bases, with 15 bases between. The CDR3 contains 15 residues. Germline lookup yields CDR1 KGHDR and CDR2 SFDVKD.

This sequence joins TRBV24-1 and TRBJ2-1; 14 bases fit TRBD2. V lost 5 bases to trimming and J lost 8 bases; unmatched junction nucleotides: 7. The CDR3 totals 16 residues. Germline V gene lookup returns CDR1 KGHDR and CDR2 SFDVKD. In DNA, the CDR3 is TGTGCCACCAGTGCAGGGACTAGCGGGAGTACCTATGAGCAGTTCTTC. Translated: CATSAGTSGSTYEQFF.

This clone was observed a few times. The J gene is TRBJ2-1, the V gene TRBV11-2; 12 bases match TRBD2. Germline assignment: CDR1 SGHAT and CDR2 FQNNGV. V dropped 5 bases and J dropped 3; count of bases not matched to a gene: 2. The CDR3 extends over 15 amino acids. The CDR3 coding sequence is TGTGCCAGCAGCCCTAGCGGGGGGGTCTACAATGAGCAGTTCTTC. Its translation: CASSPSGGVYNEQFF.

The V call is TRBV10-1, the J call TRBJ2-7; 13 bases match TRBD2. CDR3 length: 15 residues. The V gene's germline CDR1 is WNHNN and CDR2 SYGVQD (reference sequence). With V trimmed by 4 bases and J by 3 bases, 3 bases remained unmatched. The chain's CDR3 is CASSALAGGHYEQYF. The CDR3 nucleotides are TGCGCCAGCAGTGCACTAGCGGGAGGGCACTACGAGCAGTACTTC.

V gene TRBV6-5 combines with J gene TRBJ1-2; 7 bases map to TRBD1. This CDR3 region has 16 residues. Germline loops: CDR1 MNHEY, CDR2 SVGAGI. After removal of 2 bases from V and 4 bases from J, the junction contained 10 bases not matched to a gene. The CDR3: CASSYGATGSLYGYTF. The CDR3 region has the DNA TGTGCCAGCAGTTACGGTGCGACAGGGAGCCTCTATGGCTACACCTTC.

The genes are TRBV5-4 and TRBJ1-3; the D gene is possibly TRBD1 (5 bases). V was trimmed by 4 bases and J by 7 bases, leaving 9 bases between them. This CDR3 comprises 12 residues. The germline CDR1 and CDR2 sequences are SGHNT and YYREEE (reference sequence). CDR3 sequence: CASSQGTNTIYF. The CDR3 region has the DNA TGTGCCAGCAGCCAAGGGACTAACACCATATATTTT.

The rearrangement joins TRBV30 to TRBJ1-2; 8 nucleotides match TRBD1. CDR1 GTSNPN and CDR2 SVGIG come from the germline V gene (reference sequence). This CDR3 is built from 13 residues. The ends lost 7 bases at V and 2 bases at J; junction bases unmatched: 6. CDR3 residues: CALGPGGNYGYTF. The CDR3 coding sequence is TGTGCCTTAGGACCAGGGGGCAACTATGGCTACACCTTC.

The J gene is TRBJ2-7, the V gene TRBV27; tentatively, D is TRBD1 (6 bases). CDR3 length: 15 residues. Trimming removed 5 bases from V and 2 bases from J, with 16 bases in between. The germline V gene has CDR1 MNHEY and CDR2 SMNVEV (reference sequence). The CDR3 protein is CASSIRQDSAYEQYF. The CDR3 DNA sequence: TGTGCCAGCAGTATCCGACAGGATTCCGCCTACGAGCAGTACTTC.

DNA of the CDR3: TGCGCCAGCAGTGATGGAGCGGGAGGCCCCTGTTTAGAGCAGTACTTC. It specifies CASSDGAGGPCLEQYF. The gene calls are TRBV10-1 and TRBJ2-7, with TRBD2 matching 9 bases. Per germline, CDR1 WNHNN and CDR2 SYGVQD (reference sequence). V was pared by 3 bases and J by 7 bases, with 13 bases of the junction left unmatched. The CDR3 totals 16 residues.

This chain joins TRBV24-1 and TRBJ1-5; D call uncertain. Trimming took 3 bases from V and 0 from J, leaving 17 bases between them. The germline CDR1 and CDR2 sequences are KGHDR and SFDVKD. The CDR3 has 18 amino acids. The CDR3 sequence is CATSDAGKTGYSNQPQHF. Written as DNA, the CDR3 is TGTGCCACCAGTGATGCGGGAAAAACGGGATATAGCAATCAGCCCCAGCATTTT.

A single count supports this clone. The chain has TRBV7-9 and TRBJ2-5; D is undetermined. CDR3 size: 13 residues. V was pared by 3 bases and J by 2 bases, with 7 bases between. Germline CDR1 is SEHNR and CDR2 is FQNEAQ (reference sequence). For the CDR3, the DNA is TGTGCCAGCAGCTTGGCACCGCAAGAGACCCAGTACTTC. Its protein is CASSLAPQETQYF.

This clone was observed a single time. The CDR3 region has the DNA TGTGCCAGCTCACGCAATCCAGGGGGCGCCCCGGCTGGCTACACCTTC. Its protein product is CASSRNPGGAPAGYTF. The gene calls are TRBV18 and TRBJ1-2; 8 nucleotides match TRBD1. J lost 7 bases, V lost 4 bases, and 14 bases had no gene match. Germline loops: CDR1 KGHSH, CDR2 LQKENI. This CDR3 comprises 16 residues.

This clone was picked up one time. The CDR3: CASSLAGVPNTQYF. The DNA of the CDR3 is TGCGCCAGCAGCTTGGCGGGAGTCCCGAATACGCAGTATTTT. The chain is built from TRBV5-1 and TRBJ2-3; D perhaps matches TRBD2 (6 bases). The CDR3 is 14 amino acids. Trimming pared 0 bases from V and 7 bases from J, leaving 12 bases between. Germline V gene lookup returns CDR1 SGHRS and CDR2 YFSETQ. Full variable domain (outside the CDR3, taken from reference TRBV5-1 and TRBJ2-3): KAGVTQTPRYLIKTRGQQVTLSCSPISGHRSVSWYQQTPGQGLQFLFEYFSETQRNKGNFPGRFSGRQFSNSRSEMNVSTLELGDSALYLCASSLAGVPNTQYFGPGTRLTVL.